Shown below are 26 T cell receptor beta chains from a single sample sequenced in a study of blood T cell repertoires in COVID-19. Produced via immunoSEQ multiplex PCR; TCRdb's table is partial and in-frame only. The repertoire holds 150,000 to 200,000 clones, with 70% to 90% as singletons. The sequencing sample was made of peripheral blood. These receptors all come from a middle-aged man with active or convalescent COVID-19.

The V call is TRBV19, the J call TRBJ1-4; 8 positions match TRBD1. Per germline, CDR1 LNHDA and CDR2 SQIVND (reference sequence). With 5 bases clipped from V and 4 bases from J, the junction kept 9 bases outside the gene matches. The CDR3 consists of 16 residues. The CDR3 sequence: CASSLMTGAVNEKLFF. CDR3 DNA sequence: TGTGCCAGTAGTCTGATGACAGGGGCGGTTAATGAAAAACTGTTTTTT.

J is TRBJ2-1 and V is TRBV13; D may be TRBD2 (7 bases). CDR3 length equals 12 residues. Deletions cut 5 bases from V and 12 bases from J, with 14 bases between. Germline CDR1 reads PRHDT; CDR2 reads FYEKMQ (reference sequence). The CDR3 DNA follows: TGTGCCAGCAGCCCGGGGGGCCGGGCGCAGTTCTTC. This codes for CASSPGGRAQFF.

The chain uses TRBV19 and TRBJ2-3; D unresolved. CDR3 length: 16 amino acids. Germline lookup yields CDR1 LNHDA and CDR2 SQIVND (reference sequence). The V end lost 9 bases, the J end lost 2 bases, and 21 bases lay between the germline ends. The CDR3 protein is CASSRGAEIPTDTQYF. The CDR3 coding sequence is TGTGCCAGCAGCCGCGGAGCCGAGATCCCCACAGATACGCAGTATTTT.

This chain links TRBV2 with TRBJ1-1; TRBD1 aligns across 7 bases. Germline V gene data show CDR1 as SNHLY and CDR2 as FYNNEI. The CDR3 runs to 14 residues. The V gene end was trimmed by 3 bases and the J gene end by 4 bases; junction bases not matched to a gene: 5. CDR3 sequence (DNA): TGTGCCAGCAGTGACCCCAACAGGGGCACTGAAGCTTTCTTT. Its translation is CASSDPNRGTEAFF.

The count of this clone is one. The chain combines TRBV14 with TRBJ1-1; D gene uncertain. From germline, CDR1 is SGHDN and CDR2 FVKESK. The germline V and J ends were trimmed by 4 bases and 0 bases, with 21 bases remaining between them. There are 18 residues in the CDR3. The CDR3 DNA reads as TGTGCCAGCAGCCGAAGAAGTTTGGCAGAACCCATGAACACTGAAGCTTTCTTT. Translating gives CASSRRSLAEPMNTEAFF.

V gene TRBV5-1 combines with J gene TRBJ2-7; D unclear. Germline-derived CDR1 and CDR2 are SGHRS and YFSETQ. The CDR3 length is 12 residues. V lost 0 bases, J lost 7 bases, and 8 bases lay in between. The CDR3 loop reads CASSLGQIEQYF. The CDR3 DNA is TGCGCCAGCAGCTTGGGGCAGATAGAGCAGTACTTC.

This clone was picked up one time. This sequence joins TRBV28 and TRBJ1-1; D not resolved. The germline V gene encodes CDR1 MDHEN and CDR2 SYDVKM. The CDR3 loop spans 11 amino acids. Trimming removed 7 bases at V and 0 bases at J, with 3 bases between. The CDR3 DNA sequence: TGTGCCAGCACAGTGAACACTGAAGCTTTCTTT. This gives the protein CASTVNTEAFF.

The CDR3 DNA reads TGTGCCACAAGCCCCGGGACATGGGGCACCGGGGAGCTGTTTTTT. It yields the protein CATSPGTWGTGELFF. The chain uses TRBV19 and TRBJ2-2; maybe TRBD1 (6 bases). There are 15 residues in the CDR3. CDR1 LNHDA and CDR2 SQIVND come from the germline V gene (reference sequence). The V and J ends lost 10 bases and 4 bases respectively, with 19 bases between them.

The J gene is TRBJ1-1, the V gene TRBV15; D is perhaps TRBD1 (6 bases). This CDR3 contains 14 residues. V dropped 1 base and J dropped 2 bases, with 8 bases sitting between them. Germline CDR1 LNHNV, CDR2 YYDKDF (reference sequence). Written as DNA, the CDR3 is TGTGCCACCAGCAGAGGACAGGCTAACACTGAAGCTTTCTTT. Protein product: CATSRGQANTEAFF.

Of note for this clone: The germline gene is not matched at one end of the junction; a read error may be the cause. This rearrangement joins TRBV7-9 to TRBJ1-4, with 8 positions matching TRBD1. Germline V gives CDR1 SEHNR, CDR2 FQNEAQ (reference sequence). This CDR3 is 14 amino acids long. As DNA, the CDR3 is TGTGCCAGCAGCTCGGACAGGGAACAGAAAAATCTGTTTTTT. It is translated as CASSSDREQKNLFF.

V usage is TRBV6-1 and J usage is TRBJ1-1; no clear D. The CDR3 consists of 13 residues. In germline, CDR1 is MNHNS, CDR2 SASEGT. The V end was cut by 3 bases, the J end by 1 base, with 6 bases between. In DNA form, the CDR3 reads TGTGCCAGCAGTGATAGGAGGAACACTGAAGCTTTCTTT. This codes for CASSDRRNTEAFF.

The chain links TRBV11-3 to TRBJ1-1; 7 bases fit TRBD1. The CDR3 sequence is 15 residues long. Germline trimming cut 5 bases from V and 2 bases from J; bases unmatched to any gene: 8. The V gene's germline CDR1 is SGHNT and CDR2 YENEEA. The CDR3 DNA is TGTGCCAGCAGCAAAAGGGGACAGCGAAACACTGAAGCTTTCTTT. Its protein product is CASSKRGQRNTEAFF.

The chain has TRBV9 and TRBJ2-3; D gene uncertain. This CDR3 is built from 15 residues. The germline gives CDR1 SGDLS, CDR2 YYNGEE. V lost 4 bases and J lost 0, with 12 bases in between. CDR3 sequence: CASSSNPRSTDTQYF. CDR3 bases: TGTGCCAGCAGCTCCAACCCCAGGAGCACAGATACGCAGTATTTT.

The V call is TRBV19, the J call TRBJ2-5; 9 bases line up with TRBD2. The germline V gene has CDR1 LNHDA and CDR2 SQIVND (reference sequence). The V and J ends lost 10 bases and 5 bases, in that order; junction bases with no gene match: 11. The CDR3 loop spans 14 amino acids. CDR3 loop: CATSRSGGWETQYF. The CDR3 DNA sequence: TGTGCCACCTCCCGGAGCGGGGGGTGGGAGACCCAGTACTTC. Variable domain in full (rest from reference TRBV19 and TRBJ2-5): DGGITQSPKYLFRKEGQNVTLSCEQNLNHDAMYWYRQDPGQGLRLIYYSQIVNDFQKGDIAEGYSVSREKKESFPLTVTSAQKNPTAFYLCATSRSGGWETQYFGPGTRLLVL.

The rearrangement links TRBV2 to TRBJ2-7, with a possible D match to TRBD1 (6 bases). Germline V gene sequence: CDR1 SNHLY, CDR2 FYNNEI. V lost 11 bases and J 0 bases, leaving 8 bases between the germline ends. This CDR3 is 11 amino acids long. CDR3 bases: TGTGCCTCAGGGGTCTCCTACGAGCAGTACTTC. This encodes CASGVSYEQYF.

The rearrangement joins TRBV7-9 to TRBJ2-5; D gene ambiguous. The V gene lost 1 base and the J gene lost 4 bases, with 10 bases spanning the gap. This CDR3 has 14 amino acids. CDR1 and CDR2 (germline): SEHNR, FQNEAQ (reference sequence). CDR3 sequence reads: CASSLVPTRETQYF. The DNA for the CDR3 is TGTGCCAGCAGCTTAGTTCCAACGAGAGAGACCCAGTACTTC. Using reference TRBV7-9 and TRBJ2-5 for the parts outside the CDR3, the full variable domain is DTGVSQNPRHKITKRGQNVTFRCDPISEHNRLYWYRQTLGQGPEFLTYFQNEAQLEKSRLLSDRFSAERPKGSFSTLEIQRTEQGDSAMYLCASSLVPTRETQYFGPGTRLLVL.

The chain is built from TRBV28 and TRBJ2-7; D gene uncertain. V shed 3 bases and J shed 0 bases, with 12 bases lying between them. In germline, CDR1 is MDHEN, CDR2 SYDVKM. The CDR3 contains 15 residues. The DNA of the CDR3 is TGTGCCAGCAGTTTTTACAGTCAAAGCTCCTACGAGCAGTACTTC. Translated, it gives CASSFYSQSSYEQYF.

The chain recombines TRBV29-1 with TRBJ2-7; TRBD1 aligns across 8 bases. V lost 3 bases and J lost 0; bases outside the gene matches: 4. The CDR3 length is 14 residues. In germline, CDR1 is SQVTM, CDR2 ANQGSEA. The CDR3 protein is CSVDKGTGSYEQYF. The CDR3 nucleotides are TGCAGCGTTGATAAAGGGACAGGCTCCTACGAGCAGTACTTC.

V usage is TRBV7-3 and J usage is TRBJ2-1; TRBD2 is a possible D gene (6 bases). The CDR3 sequence is 14 residues long. V shed 0 bases and J shed 8 bases, with 11 bases lying between them. CDR1 and CDR2 from the germline V gene are SGHTA and FQGTGA. This chain's CDR3 is CASSLTRGNDEQFF. For the CDR3, the DNA is TGTGCCAGCAGCTTAACACGGGGGAACGATGAGCAGTTCTTC.

This clone was found a few times. The rearrangement uses TRBV29-1 and TRBJ1-2, with 7 bases identical to TRBD1. The germline V gene encodes CDR1 SQVTM and CDR2 ANQGSEA. CDR3 length: 12 residues. J lost 3 bases, V lost 5 bases, and 3 bases had no gene match. The CDR3 loop is CSVRGQDYGYTF. The CDR3 DNA is TGCAGCGTTCGTGGACAGGACTATGGCTACACCTTC.

J is TRBJ2-5 and V is TRBV2; D is unresolved. CDR1 is SNHLY and CDR2 is FYNNEI in the germline V gene. This CDR3 is built from 13 residues. V was pared by 4 bases and J by 2 bases, with 8 bases between. Here the CDR3 reads CASSGGRQETQYF. The CDR3 coding sequence is TGTGCCAGCAGTGGAGGCCGTCAAGAGACCCAGTACTTC.

The CDR3 sequence is CASSGQGIDTQYF. CDR3 nucleotide sequence: TGTGCCAGTAGTGGACAGGGGATAGATACGCAGTATTTT. The chain couples TRBV19 to TRBJ2-3, with TRBD1 matching 9 bases. CDR3 size: 13 residues. J was trimmed by 5 bases and V by 5 bases; bases with no gene match: 2. Germline V gene sequence: CDR1 LNHDA, CDR2 SQIVND (reference sequence).

This chain uses TRBV9 with TRBJ1-2, with D possibly being TRBD1 (5 bases). This CDR3 is built from 13 residues. V was clipped by 0 bases and J by 2 bases, with 5 bases between them. Germline CDR1 SGDLS, CDR2 YYNGEE. The CDR3 DNA follows: TGTGCCAGCAGCGTAGGGACAAACTATGGCTACACCTTC. Translated: CASSVGTNYGYTF. Using reference TRBV9 and TRBJ1-2 for the parts outside the CDR3, the full variable domain is DSGVTQTPKHLITATGQRVTLRCSPRSGDLSVYWYQQSLDQGLQFLIQYYNGEERAKGNILERFSAQQFPDLHSELNLSSLELGDSALYFCASSVGTNYGYTFGSGTRLTVV.

The J gene is TRBJ1-2, the V gene TRBV7-8; 7 nucleotides line up with TRBD1. V trimming: 0 bases; J trimming: 4 bases; junction bases outside the gene matches: 5. CDR3 length equals 15 residues. Looked up from germline, CDR1 is SGHVS and CDR2 is FQNEAQ. The DNA for the CDR3 is TGTGCCAGCAGCTTAGCCACAGGGGCCTCCTATGGCTACACCTTC. Translated, it gives CASSLATGASYGYTF.

The chain joins TRBV19 to TRBJ1-4, with TRBD1 matching over 7 bases. The germline CDR1 and CDR2 sequences are LNHDA and SQIVND (reference sequence). The V gene end was trimmed by 6 bases and the J gene end by 3 bases; junction bases not matched to a gene: 7. The CDR3 sequence is 15 residues long. The CDR3 region is CASRGRQGANEKLFF. The CDR3 DNA is TGTGCCAGTAGGGGACGCCAGGGGGCTAATGAAAAACTGTTTTTT.

The genes are TRBV4-2 and TRBJ2-6; D perhaps matches TRBD2 (8 bases). V was trimmed by 5 bases and J by 4 bases, leaving 21 bases between them. CDR3 length: 18 residues. Germline values: CDR1 LGHNA, CDR2 YNFKEQ. The CDR3 DNA sequence: TGTGCCAGCAGCAGGGGGCCAGCGGGAGTGGCGGGGGCCAACGTCCTGACTTTC. This translates into CASSRGPAGVAGANVLTF.